The T cell receptor beta chain described here comes from a study of Graves' ophthalmopathy and Graves' hyperthyroidism. Germline V gene lookup returns CDR1 KGHSH and CDR2 LQKENI. The CDR3 is made up of 15 amino acids. The trim removed 5 bases at V and 2 bases at J, leaving 7 bases unmatched. From RNA, the CDR3 regions of TCR beta chains were amplified and sequenced. First-round RT-PCR used HTBI primers; second-round multiplex PCR followed. TCRdb redid the calling of the multiplex PCR reads with MiXCR, one entry per CDR3 protein. The data show about 480,000 distinct CDR3 sequences, around an eighth seen once. There are a few counts of this clonotype.

The sequenced material came from blood. The gene calls are TRBV18 and TRBJ2-7; the match to TRBD2 covers 9 bases. The TCR originated in a woman in her thirties with Graves' ophthalmopathy. The DNA of the CDR3 is TGTGCCAGCTCAAGTCTAGCGGGACTACCCTACGAGCAGTACTTC. Translation: CASSSLAGLPYEQYF.